This T cell receptor (beta chain) was captured by sequencing in a study of cytomegalovirus exposure and HLA in healthy donors. Points from the study as a whole: Association of 15,000 to 20,000 TCR beta sequences with HLA alleles was found at 0.05 false discovery rate in a later analysis. Reported results showed that the classifier diagnosed cytomegalovirus status with high specificity and sensitivity. CMV serostatus was the only recorded immune exposure for donors.

With 60 Vbeta and 13 Jbeta primers, the PCR was carried out. TCRdb keeps only in-frame clones here, not all; method: immunoSEQ multiplex PCR. Of roughly 63,000 clones in the sample, more than 70% were seen once. Notes on this clone: Its antigen is not known.

CDR1 SGHVS and CDR2 FQNEAQ come from the germline V gene. The CDR3 runs 14 residues. V lost 5 bases and J 1 base, leaving 11 bases between the germline ends. The chain uses TRBV7-8 and TRBJ1-2; D is possibly TRBD1 (5 bases). The receptor comes from a woman aged 40-49 years in good health and CMV-seropositive. The sample was PBMCs. This chain's CDR3 is CASSRDLLNYGYTF. DNA of the CDR3: TGTGCCAGCAGCCGGGACTTACTTAACTATGGCTACACCTTC.